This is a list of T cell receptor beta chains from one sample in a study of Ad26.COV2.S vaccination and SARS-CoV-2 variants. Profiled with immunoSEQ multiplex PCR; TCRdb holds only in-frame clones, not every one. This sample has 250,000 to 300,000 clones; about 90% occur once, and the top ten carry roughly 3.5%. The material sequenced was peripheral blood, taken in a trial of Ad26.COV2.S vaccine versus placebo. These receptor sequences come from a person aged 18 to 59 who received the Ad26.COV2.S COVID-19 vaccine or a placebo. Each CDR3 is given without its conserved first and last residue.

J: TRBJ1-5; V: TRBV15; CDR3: ATSRGNGNQPQH
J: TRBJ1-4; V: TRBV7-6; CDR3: ASSRQPPDGTGSEKLF
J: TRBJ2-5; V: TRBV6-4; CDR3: ASSDFKETQY
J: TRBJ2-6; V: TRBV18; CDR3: ASSRRSDRSSSGANVLT
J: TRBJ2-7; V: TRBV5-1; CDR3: ASSPGTSVFNYEQY
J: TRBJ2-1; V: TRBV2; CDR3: ASSAGGRSSYNEQF
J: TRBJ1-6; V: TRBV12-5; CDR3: ASGVTKLDNSPLH
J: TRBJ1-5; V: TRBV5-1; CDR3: ASSLLGGHQPQH
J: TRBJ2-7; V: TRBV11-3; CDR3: ASSLDGLAGAYEQY
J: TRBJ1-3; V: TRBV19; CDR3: ASSISPLPGNTIY
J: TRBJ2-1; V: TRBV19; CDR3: ASSIQPSGYNEQF
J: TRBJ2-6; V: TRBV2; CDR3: ASSEQLIGRSGANVLT
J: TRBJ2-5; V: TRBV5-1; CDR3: ASSEGLAGGETQY
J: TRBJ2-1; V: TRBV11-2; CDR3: ASSLGLAGGFNEQF
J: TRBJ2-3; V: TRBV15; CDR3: ATSTPWAGTDTQY
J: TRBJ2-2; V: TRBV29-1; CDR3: SGQGLGRPGELF
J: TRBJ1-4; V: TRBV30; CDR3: AWSVWRNNEKLF
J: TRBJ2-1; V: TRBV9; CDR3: ASSRSGVGSYNEQF
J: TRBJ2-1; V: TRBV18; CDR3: ASSPPGSGEQF
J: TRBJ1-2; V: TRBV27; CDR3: ASSLLGSNYGYT
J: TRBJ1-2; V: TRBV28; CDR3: ASSLGTPYGYT
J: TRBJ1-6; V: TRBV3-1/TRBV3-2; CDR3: ASSQESSGTGYNSPLH
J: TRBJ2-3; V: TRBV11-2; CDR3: ASSWDRAADTQY
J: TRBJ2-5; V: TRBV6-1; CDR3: ASSERSRRSQETQY
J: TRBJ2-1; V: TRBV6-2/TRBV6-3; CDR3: ASSYAVVEQF
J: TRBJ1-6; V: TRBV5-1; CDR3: ASSTGQGIAPLH
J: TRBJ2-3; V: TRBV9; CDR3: ASREVGTDTQY
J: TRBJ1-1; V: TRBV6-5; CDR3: ASSYSGDRGHEAF
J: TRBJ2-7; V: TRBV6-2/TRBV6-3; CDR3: ASSYSSQAYEQY
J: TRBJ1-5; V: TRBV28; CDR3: ASGGYSNQPQH
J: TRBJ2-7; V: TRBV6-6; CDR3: ASSSGLAVSYEQY
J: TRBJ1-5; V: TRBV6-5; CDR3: ASSYDSLNQPQH
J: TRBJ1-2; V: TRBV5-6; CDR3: ASSSGQVFGYT
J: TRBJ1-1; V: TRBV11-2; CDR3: ASTRNTQNTEAF
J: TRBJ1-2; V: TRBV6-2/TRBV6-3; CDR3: ASSYGGDYGYT
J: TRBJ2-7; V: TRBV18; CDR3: ASSPEDEQY
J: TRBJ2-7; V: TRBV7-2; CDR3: ASSPGLSYEQY
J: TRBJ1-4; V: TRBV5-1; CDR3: ASSLELGSNEKLF
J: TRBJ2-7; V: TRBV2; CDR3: ASSEDGSANEQY
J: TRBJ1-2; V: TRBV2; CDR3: ASGDRGDYNGYT
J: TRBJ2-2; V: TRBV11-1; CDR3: ASSELAGGLGGELF
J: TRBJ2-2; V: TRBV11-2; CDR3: ASSLFGLAALNTGELF